The T cell receptor (beta chain) described here comes from a study of blood T cell repertoires in COVID-19. Across the study: Material from acute and convalescent COVID-19 was sourced from the United States, Italy and Spain. Sources were T cells, B-cell-depleted T cells, or PBMCs; the material itself was cDNA or gDNA.

As originally analysed: Amplification from reference gene primers served as the basis for estimated nucleated cell counts. The table came from immunoSEQ multiplex PCR; TCRdb's copy has only in-frame clones and leaves some out. V and J calls and clone size are those listed in that table; D and trimming were worked out from the DNA. The profile covers 130,000 or so clones, with roughly 79% appearing a single time and about 18% taken by the ten largest. The receptor comes from an elderly man with acute or convalescent COVID-19. The sample was peripheral blood.

The DNA of the CDR3 is TGTGCCAGCAGCATGACTGCGGGGCGGTCCTACGAGCAGTACTTC. It is translated as CASSMTAGRSYEQYF. The rearrangement joins TRBV2 to TRBJ2-7; a possible D gene is TRBD2 (6 bases). The CDR3 runs to 15 residues. Germline V gives CDR1 SNHLY, CDR2 FYNNEI. Trimming cost V 6 bases and J 1 base, with 16 bases left between them.